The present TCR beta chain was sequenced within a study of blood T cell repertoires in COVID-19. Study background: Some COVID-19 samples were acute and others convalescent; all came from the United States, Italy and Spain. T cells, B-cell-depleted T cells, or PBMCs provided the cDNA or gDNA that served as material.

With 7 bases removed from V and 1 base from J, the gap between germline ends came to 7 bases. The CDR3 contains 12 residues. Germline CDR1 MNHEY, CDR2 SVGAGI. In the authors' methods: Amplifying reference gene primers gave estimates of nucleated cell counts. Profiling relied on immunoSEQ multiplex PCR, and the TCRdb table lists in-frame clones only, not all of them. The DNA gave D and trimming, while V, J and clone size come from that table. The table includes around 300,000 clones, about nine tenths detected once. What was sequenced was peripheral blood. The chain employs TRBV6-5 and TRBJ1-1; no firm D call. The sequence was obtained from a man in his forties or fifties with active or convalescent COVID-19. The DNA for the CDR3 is TGTGCCAGCATCTGGGCGAACACTGAAGCTTTCTTT. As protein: CASIWANTEAFF.